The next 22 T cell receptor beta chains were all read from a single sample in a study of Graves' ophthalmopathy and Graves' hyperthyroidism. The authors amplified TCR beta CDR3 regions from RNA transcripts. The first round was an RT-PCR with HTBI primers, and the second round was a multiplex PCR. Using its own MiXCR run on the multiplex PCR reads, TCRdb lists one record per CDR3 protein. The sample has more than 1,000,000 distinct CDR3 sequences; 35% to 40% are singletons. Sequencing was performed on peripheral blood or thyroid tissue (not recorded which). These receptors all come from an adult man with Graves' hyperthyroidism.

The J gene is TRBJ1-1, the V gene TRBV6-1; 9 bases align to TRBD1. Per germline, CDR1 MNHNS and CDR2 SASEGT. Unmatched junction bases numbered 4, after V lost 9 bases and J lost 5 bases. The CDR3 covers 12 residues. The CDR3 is CASDRGSTEAFF. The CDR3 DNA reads TGTGCCAGTGACAGGGGGAGTACTGAAGCTTTCTTT.

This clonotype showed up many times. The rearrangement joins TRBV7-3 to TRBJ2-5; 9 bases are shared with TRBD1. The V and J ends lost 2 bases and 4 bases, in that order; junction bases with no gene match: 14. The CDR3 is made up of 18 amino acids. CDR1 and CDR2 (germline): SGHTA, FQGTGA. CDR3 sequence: CASSLGITGQGLGETQYF. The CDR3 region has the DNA TGTGCCAGCAGCTTAGGGATAACGGGACAGGGTTTGGGAGAGACCCAGTACTTC.

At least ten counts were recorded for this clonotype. CDR3 sequence (DNA): TGTGCCAGCAGCACGAGACGGACAGCTTACGAGCAGTACTTC. Amino acids: CASSTRRTAYEQYF. This chain links TRBV11-2 with TRBJ2-7; maybe TRBD1 (6 bases). Germline V gene sequence: CDR1 SGHAT, CDR2 FQNNGV. There are 14 residues in the CDR3. Trimming shortened V by 5 bases and J by 4 bases, and 15 bases separated the two germline ends.

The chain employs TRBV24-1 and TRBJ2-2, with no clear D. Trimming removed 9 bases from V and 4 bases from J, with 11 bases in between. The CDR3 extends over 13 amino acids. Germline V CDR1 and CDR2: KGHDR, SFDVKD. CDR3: CATAIPGTGELFF. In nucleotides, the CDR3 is TGTGCCACCGCGATCCCAGGCACCGGGGAGCTGTTTTTT.

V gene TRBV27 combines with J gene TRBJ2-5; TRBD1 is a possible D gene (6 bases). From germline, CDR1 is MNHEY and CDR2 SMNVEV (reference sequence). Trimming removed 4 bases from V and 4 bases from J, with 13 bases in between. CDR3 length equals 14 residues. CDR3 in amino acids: CASSYNRDGETQYF. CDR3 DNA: TGTGCCAGCAGTTATAACAGGGACGGAGAGACCCAGTACTTC.

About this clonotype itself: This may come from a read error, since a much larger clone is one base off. The CDR3 bases are TGTGCCAGCAGCCGAAGGGCCTCTGTTGGCTGCACCTTC. Translating gives CASSRRASVGCTF. V and J are TRBV7-9 and TRBJ1-2, with no clear D. The CDR3 has 13 amino acids. Germline lookup yields CDR1 SEHNR and CDR2 FQNEAQ (reference sequence).

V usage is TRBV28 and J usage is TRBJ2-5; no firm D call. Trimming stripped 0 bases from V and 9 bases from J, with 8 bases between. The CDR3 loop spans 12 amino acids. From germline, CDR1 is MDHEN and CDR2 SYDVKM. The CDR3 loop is CASSLWGKPQYF. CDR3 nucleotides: TGTGCCAGCAGTTTATGGGGGAAGCCCCAGTACTTC.

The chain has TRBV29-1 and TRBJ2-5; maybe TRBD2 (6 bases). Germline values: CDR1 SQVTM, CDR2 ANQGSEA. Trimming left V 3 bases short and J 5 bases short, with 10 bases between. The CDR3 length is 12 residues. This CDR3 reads CSVEAGFETQYF. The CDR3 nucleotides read TGCAGCGTTGAGGCGGGGTTCGAGACCCAGTACTTC.

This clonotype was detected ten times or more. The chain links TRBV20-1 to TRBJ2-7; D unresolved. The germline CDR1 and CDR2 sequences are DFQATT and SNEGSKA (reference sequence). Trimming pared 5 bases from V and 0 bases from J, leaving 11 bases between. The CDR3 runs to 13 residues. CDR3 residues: CSAGRVNSYEQYF. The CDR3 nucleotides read TGCAGTGCTGGAAGGGTGAACTCCTACGAGCAGTACTTC.

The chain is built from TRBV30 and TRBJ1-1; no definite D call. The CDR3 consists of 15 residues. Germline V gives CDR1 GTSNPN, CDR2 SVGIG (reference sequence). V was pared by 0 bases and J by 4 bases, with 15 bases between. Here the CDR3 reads CAWSVLRETGTEAFF. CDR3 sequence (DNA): TGTGCCTGGAGTGTACTTAGAGAGACGGGCACTGAAGCTTTCTTT.

CDR3 nucleotides: TGTGCCAGCAGCTTAGCTTCCAATACGCAGTATTTT. Protein product: CASSLASNTQYF. The chain is built from TRBV7-2 and TRBJ2-3; D gene ambiguous. The V end was cut by 0 bases, the J end by 7 bases, with 5 bases between. The CDR3 consists of 12 residues. Germline lookup yields CDR1 SGHTA and CDR2 FQGNSA.

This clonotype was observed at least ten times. CDR3 protein: CASGRVYEQYF. The DNA of the CDR3 is TGTGCCAGCGGAAGGGTCTACGAGCAGTACTTC. This chain connects TRBV6-5 to TRBJ2-7; D is uncertain. The length of the CDR3 is 11 residues. CDR1 and CDR2 (germline): MNHEY, SVGAGI. The ends were cut back, 8 bases at V and 3 bases at J, with 8 bases in the middle.

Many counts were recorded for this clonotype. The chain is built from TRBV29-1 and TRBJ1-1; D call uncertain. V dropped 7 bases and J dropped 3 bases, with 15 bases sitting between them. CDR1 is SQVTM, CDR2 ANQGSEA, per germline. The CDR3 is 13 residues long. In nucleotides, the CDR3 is TGCAGCGGGCGGGAAGGGAGGGACACTGAAGCTTTCTTT. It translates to CSGREGRDTEAFF.

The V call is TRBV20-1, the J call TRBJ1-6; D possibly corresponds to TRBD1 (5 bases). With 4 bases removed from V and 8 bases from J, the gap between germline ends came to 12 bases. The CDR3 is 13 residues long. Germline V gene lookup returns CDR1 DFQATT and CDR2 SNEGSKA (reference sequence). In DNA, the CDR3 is TGCAGTGCTAATAGGGGAAAGGATTCACCCCTCCACTTT. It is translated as CSANRGKDSPLHF.

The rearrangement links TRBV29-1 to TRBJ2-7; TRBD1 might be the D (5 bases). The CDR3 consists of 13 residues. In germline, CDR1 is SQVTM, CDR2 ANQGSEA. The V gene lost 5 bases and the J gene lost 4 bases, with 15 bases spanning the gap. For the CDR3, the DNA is TGCAGCGTTTCCCCCATTCAGGGATACGAGCAGTACTTC. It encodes CSVSPIQGYEQYF.

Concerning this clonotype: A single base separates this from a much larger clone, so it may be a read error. Here the CDR3 DNA reads TGTGCCAGCAGCGCCCTGACGGTCACCACTAACTATGGCTACGCCTTC. This encodes CASSALTVTTNYGYAF. The chain uses TRBV7-9 and TRBJ1-2; D gene ambiguous. The germline gives CDR1 SEHNR, CDR2 FQNEAQ (reference sequence). The length of the CDR3 is 16 residues.

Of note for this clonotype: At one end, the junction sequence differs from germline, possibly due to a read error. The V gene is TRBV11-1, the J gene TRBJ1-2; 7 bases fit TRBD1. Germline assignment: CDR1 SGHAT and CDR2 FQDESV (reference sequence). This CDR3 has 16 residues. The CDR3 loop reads CVSSPRGGQTNYGYTF. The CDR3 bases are TGTGTCAGCAGTCCGCGCGGGGGACAGACTAACTATGGCTACACCTTC.

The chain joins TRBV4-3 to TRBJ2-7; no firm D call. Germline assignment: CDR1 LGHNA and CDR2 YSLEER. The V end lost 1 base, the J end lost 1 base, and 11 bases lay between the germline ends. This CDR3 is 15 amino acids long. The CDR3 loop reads CASSQGTDLSYEQYF. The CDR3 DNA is TGCGCCAGCAGCCAAGGAACAGACCTATCCTACGAGCAGTACTTC.

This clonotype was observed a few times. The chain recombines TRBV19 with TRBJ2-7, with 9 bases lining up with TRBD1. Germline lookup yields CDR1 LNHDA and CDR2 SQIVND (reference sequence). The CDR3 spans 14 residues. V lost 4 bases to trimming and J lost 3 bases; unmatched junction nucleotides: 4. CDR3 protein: CASSTTTGGYEQYF. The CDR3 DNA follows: TGTGCCAGTAGTACCACGACAGGGGGCTACGAGCAGTACTTC. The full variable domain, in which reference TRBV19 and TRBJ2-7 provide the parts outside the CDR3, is DGGITQSPKYLFRKEGQNVTLSCEQNLNHDAMYWYRQDPGQGLRLIYYSQIVNDFQKGDIAEGYSVSREKKESFPLTVTSAQKNPTAFYLCASSTTTGGYEQYFGPGTRLTVT.

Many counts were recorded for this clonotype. As DNA, the CDR3 is TGTGCCAAACGGGACTTAGGTGGCGAGCAGTACTTC. Translating it yields CAKRDLGGEQYF. The chain recombines TRBV2 with TRBJ2-7; tentatively, D is TRBD2 (6 bases). The CDR3 contains 12 residues. With 10 bases removed from V and 6 bases from J, the gap between germline ends came to 16 bases. Germline V gives CDR1 SNHLY, CDR2 FYNNEI.

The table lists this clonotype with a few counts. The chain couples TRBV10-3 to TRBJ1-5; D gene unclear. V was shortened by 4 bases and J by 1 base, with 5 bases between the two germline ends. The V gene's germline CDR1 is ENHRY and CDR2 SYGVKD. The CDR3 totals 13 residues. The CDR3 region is CAISGWSNQPQHF. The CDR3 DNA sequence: TGTGCCATCAGTGGTTGGAGCAATCAGCCCCAGCATTTT.

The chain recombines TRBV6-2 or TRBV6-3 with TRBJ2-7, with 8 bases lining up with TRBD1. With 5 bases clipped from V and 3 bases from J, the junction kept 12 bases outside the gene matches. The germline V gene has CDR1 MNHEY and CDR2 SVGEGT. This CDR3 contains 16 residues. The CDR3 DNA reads TGTGCCAGCAGTCTAAAGGACAGGGTGAAATACTACGAGCAGTACTTC. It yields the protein CASSLKDRVKYYEQYF.